These T cell receptor beta chains were read from a single sample in a study of T cell responses to AZD1222 COVID-19 vaccine. Libraries were prepared by immunoSEQ multiplex PCR; TCRdb keeps only in-frame clonotypes and omits some of them. The table lists about 75,000 clones, approximately 88% of them singletons. The sample consisted of peripheral blood, taken 28 days after the second dose of the MenACWY control vaccine. The receptors here all came from an adult who received the MenACWY meningococcal vaccine as a control. The CDR3 runs from the conserved cysteine through the conserved F or W. The D gene is left open where the match is weak. The listing skips clone size in some rows; elsewhere it reads once, few, many or a size class.

length: 17; size: once; D: TRBD2; J: TRBJ2-3; V: TRBV7-3; CDR3: CASSLTVSGSLTNTQYF; DNA: TGTGCCAGCAGCTTAACGGTTAGCGGGAGCCTCACGAATACGCAGTATTTT
length: 15; size: NA; D: NA; J: TRBJ2-5; V: TRBV3-1/TRBV3-2; CDR3: CASSPGTSVGETQYF; DNA: TGTGCCAGCAGCCCCGGGACCTCAGTGGGGGAGACCCAGTACTTC
length: 14; size: NA; D: NA; J: TRBJ1-4; V: TRBV18; CDR3: CASSLQGTNEKLFF; DNA: TGTGCCAGCTCACTACAGGGTACTAATGAAAAACTGTTTTTT
length: 12; size: NA; D: NA; J: TRBJ1-2; V: TRBV9; CDR3: CASSAQVYGYTF; DNA: TGTGCCAGCAGCGCGCAGGTCTATGGCTACACCTTC
length: 14; size: NA; D: NA; J: TRBJ1-1; V: TRBV16; CDR3: CASSLEGSNTEAFF; DNA: TGTGCCAGCAGCCTCGAAGGGAGTAACACTGAAGCTTTCTTT
length: 16; size: NA; D: NA; J: TRBJ2-3; V: TRBV21-1; CDR3: CASSKLAGGRTDTQYF; DNA: TGTGCCAGCAGCAAACTAGCGGGGGGGCGCACAGATACGCAGTATTTT
length: 15; size: NA; D: NA; J: TRBJ2-6; V: TRBV2; CDR3: CASRLDISGANVLTF; DNA: TGTGCCAGCAGGCTCGACATCTCTGGGGCCAACGTCCTGACTTTC
length: 12; size: NA; D: NA; J: TRBJ1-2; V: TRBV28; CDR3: CASFPQGKGYTF; DNA: TGTGCCAGTTTTCCTCAGGGAAAAGGCTACACCTTC
length: 15; size: few; D: NA; J: TRBJ1-2; V: TRBV29-1; CDR3: CSVDVSSTGYYGYTF; DNA: TGCAGCGTTGACGTATCCTCAACAGGGTACTATGGCTACACCTTC
length: 14; size: NA; D: NA; J: TRBJ2-5; V: TRBV30; CDR3: CAWSVGLAQETQYF; DNA: TGTGCCTGGAGTGTGGGGCTGGCGCAAGAGACCCAGTACTTC
length: 15; size: NA; D: NA; J: TRBJ1-3; V: TRBV9; CDR3: CASSSPQNSGNTIYF; DNA: TGTGCCAGCAGCTCACCCCAGAACTCTGGAAACACCATATATTTT
length: 14; size: NA; D: TRBD1; J: TRBJ1-1; V: TRBV19; CDR3: CASTPTGKNTEAFF; DNA: TGTGCCAGTACCCCGACAGGGAAAAACACTGAAGCTTTCTTT
length: 14; size: once; D: NA; J: TRBJ1-1; V: TRBV2; CDR3: CASSETQMNTEAFF; DNA: TGTGCCAGCAGTGAAACTCAAATGAACACTGAAGCTTTCTTT
length: 14; size: NA; D: NA; J: TRBJ1-1; V: TRBV6-6; CDR3: CASRPGTMNTEAFF; DNA: TGTGCCAGCAGACCCGGGACCATGAACACTGAAGCTTTCTTT
length: 19; size: NA; D: NA; J: TRBJ2-6; V: TRBV19; CDR3: CASSLRAGQWTSGANVLTF; DNA: TGTGCCAGTTCTTTACGGGCGGGACAGTGGACCTCTGGGGCCAACGTCCTGACTTTC
length: 15; size: NA; D: NA; J: TRBJ1-2; V: TRBV7-8; CDR3: CASSLEGRESYGYTF; DNA: TGTGCCAGCAGCTTAGAGGGCAGGGAGAGCTATGGCTACACCTTC
length: 18; size: NA; D: NA; J: TRBJ2-4; V: TRBV4-3; CDR3: CASSQDWRAIVGKNIQYF; DNA: TGCGCCAGCAGCCAAGATTGGAGGGCAATAGTTGGCAAAAACATTCAGTACTTC
length: 13; size: NA; D: NA; J: TRBJ2-2; V: TRBV7-3; CDR3: CASSLGDSGELFF; DNA: TGTGCCAGCAGCTTAGGCGATTCCGGGGAGCTGTTTTTT
length: 19; size: NA; D: TRBD2; J: TRBJ2-6; V: TRBV7-2; CDR3: CASSPRVSGGAGGANVLTF; DNA: TGTGCCAGCAGCCCCCGTGTTAGCGGGGGGGCGGGAGGGGCCAACGTCCTGACTTTC
length: 14; size: NA; D: TRBD1; J: TRBJ1-2; V: TRBV2; CDR3: CASSFRDRGGGYTF; DNA: TGTGCCAGCAGTTTCCGGGACAGGGGCGGTGGCTACACCTTC
length: 14; size: NA; D: NA; J: TRBJ1-5; V: TRBV5-5; CDR3: CASSLQGGNQPQHF; DNA: TGTGCCAGCAGCTTACAGGGAGGTAATCAGCCCCAGCATTTT
length: 14; size: NA; D: NA; J: TRBJ2-4; V: TRBV5-6; CDR3: CASSPSPSGNIQYF; DNA: TGTGCCAGCAGCCCCTCCCCCTCGGGGAACATTCAGTACTTC
length: 12; size: NA; D: NA; J: TRBJ1-1; V: TRBV10-3; CDR3: CAISDPNTEAFF; DNA: TGTGCCATCAGTGACCCGAATACTGAAGCTTTCTTT
length: 15; size: NA; D: NA; J: TRBJ2-5; V: TRBV13; CDR3: CASSLGGATGETQYF; DNA: TGTGCCAGCAGCTTAGGTGGAGCCACGGGGGAGACCCAGTACTTC